A selection of T cell receptor beta chains follows, all from one sample in a study of human T cells and chemical hapten exposure. TCRdb passed the RACE reads through MiXCR, listing each CDR3 protein once. The sample includes over 150,000 distinct CDR3 sequences, 25% to 35% seen only once; the top ten take around 2.3%. This specimen was whole blood, taken in connection with sensitization to the hapten diphenylcyclopropenone (DPC). The receptor set was obtained from a woman younger than 30 with alopecia areata. Some clones in this sample may be carry-over from other donors' samples. Each CDR3 is given with its conserved first and last residue. A D gene is named only where the DNA matches it firmly. The size field is filled for only some rows; it gives once, few, many or a size class.

size | J | D | V | DNA | CDR3
. | TRBJ2-7 | TRBD2 | TRBV12-3/TRBV12-4 | TGTGCCAGCAGTTTAGCGCGGGGGGCCTACGAGCAGTACTTC | CASSLARGAYEQYF
. | TRBJ2-5 | TRBD1 | TRBV2 | TGTGCCAGCAGTGAATTTGGGACAGGGGAAGAGACCCAGTACTTC | CASSEFGTGEETQYF
. | TRBJ1-5 | . | TRBV6-5 | TGTGCCAGCAGTTACGGGGGAGGTCAGCCCCAGCATTTT | CASSYGGGQPQHF
few | TRBJ2-3 | TRBD2 | TRBV5-1 | TGCGCCAGCAGCTTGGGGACTAGCGGAAGACGCCCAACAGATACGCAGTATTTT | CASSLGTSGRRPTDTQYF
. | TRBJ1-1 | . | TRBV3-1 | TGTGCCAGCAGCCACCCCAACACTGAAGCTTTCTTT | CASSHPNTEAFF
few | TRBJ2-7 | . | TRBV7-2 | TGTGCCAGCAGCTTAGAGGGCAGGTCCTACGAGCAGTACTTC | CASSLEGRSYEQYF
. | TRBJ1-1 | . | TRBV7-2 | TGTGCCAGCAGCTTAGCGCCCCCGAACACTGAAGCTTTCTTT | CASSLAPPNTEAFF
. | TRBJ2-6 | TRBD1 | TRBV5-1 | TGCGCCAGCAGCCGAATGGGGACAGGGGGAGGAGGGGCCAACGTCCTGACTTTC | CASSRMGTGGGGANVLTF
few | TRBJ2-5 | TRBD1 | TRBV4-1 | TGCGCCAGCAGCCCTGAATCAGGGGGCGGGGAGACCCAGTACTTC | CASSPESGGGETQYF
. | TRBJ2-3 | TRBD2 | TRBV9 | TGTGCCAGCAGCGTACACGGGACTAGCGGGGCGGGTACTACGCAGTATTTT | CASSVHGTSGAGTTQYF
. | TRBJ2-7 | . | TRBV19 | TGTGCCAGTAGTATAGTGGGAAGGTCCTACGAGCAGTACTTC | CASSIVGRSYEQYF
. | TRBJ2-5 | . | TRBV9 | TGTGCCAGCAGCGAGAGGGGGAGCGGGGCCCAGTACTTC | CASSERGSGAQYF